The rows below give T cell receptor beta chains drawn from one sample of a study of T-cell reconstitution after alpha-beta-depleted transplantation in children. TCRdb fed the PCR reads into MiXCR, producing one record per CDR3 protein. Of approximately 50,000 distinct CDR3 sequences in the sample, approximately 52% were seen once. Here the sequenced sample was peripheral blood, taken before TCRalphabeta/CD19-depleted stem cell transplant. The receptors here all came from a boy in the first two years of life with SCID, due to receive a stem cell transplant. The conserved cysteine and the conserved F or W are not part of the CDR3 here. The D gene is left open where the match is weak.

. | TRBJ2-7 | TRBV7-2 | ASSHAGGGNYIEQY
TRBD1 | TRBJ1-1 | TRBV20-1 | SARQGALNTEAF
. | TRBJ2-1 | TRBV7-2 | ASSLAFGAYNEQF
. | TRBJ1-1 | TRBV4-3 | ASTTKRGTEAF
. | TRBJ2-3 | TRBV21-1 | ASSDPQY
. | TRBJ1-5 | TRBV20-1 | SARSTGFNQPQH
. | TRBJ1-5 | TRBV24-1 | ATSDVGGRNQPQH
. | TRBJ1-1 | TRBV29-1 | SERGYGGVETF
. | TRBJ1-3 | TRBV4-3 | ASSQNIPAYGNTIY
. | TRBJ1-1 | TRBV12-3/TRBV12-4 | ASTFDTEAF
. | TRBJ1-2 | TRBV19 | ASSNPRGEDYT
. | TRBJ1-4 | TRBV6-1 | ASSPDPVPPNEKLF
. | TRBJ2-7 | TRBV14 | ASSQVLRYEQY
TRBD1 | TRBJ2-7 | TRBV27 | ASRTGTGSYEQY
. | TRBJ1-2 | TRBV20-1 | SARDRETGYT
TRBD1 | TRBJ1-1 | TRBV4-1 | ASSLRDSGGNTEAF
. | TRBJ2-5 | TRBV20-1 | SLEGRYWGQQETQY
. | TRBJ2-7 | TRBV4-2 | ASSQDEGGGPPGEQY
. | TRBJ1-3 | TRBV27 | ASSVGVPPGNTIY
. | TRBJ1-5 | TRBV4-1 | ASSQVTDSNQPQH
. | TRBJ1-3 | TRBV2 | ASSVRISGNTIY
. | TRBJ2-2 | TRBV20-1 | SARSPHSRLRTGELF
TRBD1 | TRBJ2-7 | TRBV7-9 | ASSPPGQGPYEQY
. | TRBJ1-1 | TRBV6-2/TRBV6-3 | ASSYREEVSEAF
TRBD1 | TRBJ1-6 | TRBV19 | ASSTGKNSPLH
. | TRBJ2-5 | TRBV4-1 | ASSQEVEGETQY
TRBD1 | TRBJ2-7 | TRBV6-2/TRBV6-3 | ASSYLGDRNPYEQY
. | TRBJ2-7 | TRBV5-5 | ASSLGSSPYEQY
TRBD2 | TRBJ2-2 | TRBV5-1 | ASSGTSGESGELF
. | TRBJ1-5 | TRBV5-6 | ASSLALGDQPQH
. | TRBJ1-2 | TRBV6-5 | ASSYSTLNYGYT
. | TRBJ1-4 | TRBV19 | ASKRQGIWEKLF
. | TRBJ2-5 | TRBV6-5 | ASSYLQGRETQY
TRBD2 | TRBJ2-3 | TRBV11-2 | ASSPRLAPITDTQY
. | TRBJ2-1 | TRBV7-3 | ASSSTIYNEQF
. | TRBJ2-2 | TRBV12-3/TRBV12-4 | ASSLSVAGTGELF
TRBD1 | TRBJ2-1 | TRBV10-3 | AISSGQGFYNEQF
. | TRBJ2-7 | TRBV3-1 | ASSLPNSEQY
. | TRBJ1-5 | TRBV7-2 | ASSYHSNQPQH
. | TRBJ2-7 | TRBV7-9 | ASSKTVRSYEQY
. | TRBJ2-6 | TRBV4-2 | ASSQEGQGSGANVLT
. | TRBJ2-7 | TRBV20-1 | SASGMLYEQY
TRBD1 | TRBJ1-1 | TRBV4-3 | ASSQDQGQGSEAF
. | TRBJ2-7 | TRBV5-1 | ASSLDKGSYEQY
TRBD1 | TRBJ2-7 | TRBV20-1 | SVSTGTGYYEQY
. | TRBJ2-7 | TRBV5-1 | ASSVNGGTDYEQY
. | TRBJ2-7 | TRBV29-1 | SVVWTGTPSYEQY
. | TRBJ1-2 | TRBV6-5 | ASSYLGGGRGSGYT
. | TRBJ2-1 | TRBV12-3/TRBV12-4 | ASSSGTVNNEQF
TRBD2 | TRBJ2-3 | TRBV7-9 | ASSFGLAGANTDTQY
. | TRBJ2-3 | TRBV6-5 | ASSHRKLRTDTQY